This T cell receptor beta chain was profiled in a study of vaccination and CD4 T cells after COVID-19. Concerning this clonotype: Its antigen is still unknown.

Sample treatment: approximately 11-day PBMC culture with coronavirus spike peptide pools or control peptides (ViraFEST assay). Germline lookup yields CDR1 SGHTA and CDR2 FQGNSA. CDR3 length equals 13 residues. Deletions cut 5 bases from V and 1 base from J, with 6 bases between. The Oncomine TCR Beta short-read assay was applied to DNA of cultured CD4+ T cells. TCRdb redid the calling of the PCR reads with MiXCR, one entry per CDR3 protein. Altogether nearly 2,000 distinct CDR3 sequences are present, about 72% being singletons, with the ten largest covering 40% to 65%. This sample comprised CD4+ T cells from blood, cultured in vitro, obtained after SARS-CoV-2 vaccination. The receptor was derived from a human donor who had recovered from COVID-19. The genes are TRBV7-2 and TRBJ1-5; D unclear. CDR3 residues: CASSAESNQPQHF. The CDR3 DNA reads TGTGCCAGCAGCGCAGAGAGCAATCAGCCCCAGCATTTT.